The rows below give T cell receptor beta chains drawn from one sample of a study of siplizumab effects on memory and regulatory T cells. Data came from immunoSEQ multiplex PCR; TCRdb stores just in-frame clones and leaves some out. Of about 40,000 clones in the sample, around 92% are singletons; the top ten hold around 0.25%. The sample taken for sequencing was naive CD4+ T cells sorted from blood. These receptors all stem from a human donor in good health. The CDR3 runs from the conserved cysteine through the conserved F or W. The D gene is left open where the match is weak.

D: TRBD2
J: TRBJ2-2
V: TRBV27
DNA: TGTGCCAGCAGTTTCTCCGGGACTATCGTCGGGGAGCTGTTTTTT
CDR3: CASSFSGTIVGELFF

D: -
J: TRBJ2-7
V: TRBV19
DNA: TGTGCCAGTAGTATACGAGGGGGTTACGAGCAGTACTTC
CDR3: CASSIRGGYEQYF

D: TRBD2
J: TRBJ2-1
V: TRBV7-3
DNA: TGTGCCAGCAGCTTAAGTCTAGCGGCCTCCTACAATGAGCAGTTCTTC
CDR3: CASSLSLAASYNEQFF

D: TRBD1
J: TRBJ1-1
V: TRBV9
DNA: TGTGCCAGCAGCCCCCGACAGGGTCGGGGAGACACTGAAGCTTTCTTT
CDR3: CASSPRQGRGDTEAFF

D: -
J: TRBJ2-7
V: TRBV19
DNA: TGTGCCAGTAGTATCTCTGGGACACAGCCTTACGAGCAGTACTTC
CDR3: CASSISGTQPYEQYF

D: -
J: TRBJ2-7
V: TRBV10-3
DNA: TGTGCCATCAGTGCCTGGTCGGACTACGAGCAGTACTTC
CDR3: CAISAWSDYEQYF

D: -
J: TRBJ1-1
V: TRBV6-1
DNA: TGTGCCAGCAGGGAGAACACTGAAGCTTTCTTT
CDR3: CASRENTEAFF

D: TRBD1
J: TRBJ2-7
V: TRBV6-1
DNA: TGTGCCAGCAGTGCGGGACAGGTCTACGAGCAGTACTTC
CDR3: CASSAGQVYEQYF

D: TRBD2
J: TRBJ2-3
V: TRBV11-1
DNA: TGTGCCAGCAGCCCCGGCGGGGGGGCGCCCACAGATACGCAGTATTTT
CDR3: CASSPGGGAPTDTQYF

D: -
J: TRBJ2-5
V: TRBV6-5
DNA: TGTGCCAGCAGTTACCGGGGCCGGGAGACCCAGTACTTC
CDR3: CASSYRGRETQYF

D: TRBD2
J: TRBJ2-7
V: TRBV10-3
DNA: TGTGCCATCGCGGGACTAGCGGGGTACGAGCAGTACTTC
CDR3: CAIAGLAGYEQYF

D: -
J: TRBJ1-2
V: TRBV11-2
DNA: TGTGCCAGCAGCTGGGAGGTCGGTGGCTACACCTTC
CDR3: CASSWEVGGYTF

D: TRBD1
J: TRBJ2-6
V: TRBV25-1
DNA: TGTGCCAGCAGTCCCATTGAGGGACAGGGGACCAACGTCCTGACTTTC
CDR3: CASSPIEGQGTNVLTF

D: TRBD1
J: TRBJ2-3
V: TRBV6-6
DNA: TGTGCCAGCAGTAAGGGACAGGGAAGCTGGGATACGCAGTATTTT
CDR3: CASSKGQGSWDTQYF